This T cell receptor beta chain comes out of a study of beta chain features in type 1 diabetes. General study results and limits: Patients with Type 1 diabetes showed moderately but significantly shorter TCRB CDR3s in all four CD4+ subsets.

The isolated RNA, all of it, was reverse transcribed, so expressed TCRB transcripts were what got sequenced. Measured with immunoSEQ multiplex PCR; TCRdb has only the in-frame clones, and not every one. Altogether 680,000 or so clones are present, around an eighth being singletons, with the ten largest covering less than 0.025%. V was trimmed by 3 bases and J by 8 bases, leaving 11 bases between them. The CDR3 spans 12 residues. Germline V gene data show CDR1 as SQVTM and CDR2 as ANQGSEA. In its sample, this clone was seen a few times. Its target is not known. The chain is built from TRBV29-1 and TRBJ2-4; TRBD1 might be the D (6 bases). Sequencing was done on a sample of naive CD4+ T cells from blood. The source of this sequence is a man between 18 and 29 years old with type 1 diabetes. As DNA, the CDR3 is TGCAGCGTTGAGGCAGGGGAAGACATTCAGTACTTC. Protein sequence: CSVEAGEDIQYF.